Listed below are T cell receptor beta chains from one sample, sequenced in a study of blood T cell repertoires in COVID-19. Data came from immunoSEQ multiplex PCR; TCRdb stores just in-frame clones and leaves some out. The sample has roughly 300,000 clones, just over 90% seen once. Sequencing was performed on peripheral blood. The source of these receptors is a woman aged 25-40 years with COVID-19, enrolled during active disease. CDR3s include the opening cysteine and the closing phenylalanine or tryptophan.

cdr3_aa | j_call | v_call
CASSVRTGGSNEKLFF | TRBJ1-4 | TRBV25-1
CASSVAPWQEYEQYF | TRBJ2-7 | TRBV9
CAWTRGSGKTQYF | TRBJ2-5 | TRBV30
CASSLRGSGSQNEQYF | TRBJ2-7 | TRBV28
CAAKGAEYTEAFF | TRBJ1-1 | TRBV6-6
CASSLALASTGELFF | TRBJ2-2 | TRBV11-2
CSVEDWDRGDEKLFF | TRBJ1-4 | TRBV29-1
CASSILAGANTGELFF | TRBJ2-2 | TRBV5-4
CASSVPSTDTQYF | TRBJ2-3 | TRBV28
CASSVRGQDTEAFF | TRBJ1-1 | TRBV11-2
CATSRDKMGQDYEQYF | TRBJ2-7 | TRBV15
CASSPPSGTSGSNEQFF | TRBJ2-1 | TRBV18
CASSFRERTDTQYF | TRBJ2-3 | TRBV27
CASIPGTGAGTDTQYF | TRBJ2-3 | TRBV2
CASSLYPQGGNTEAFF | TRBJ1-1 | TRBV27
CASSIPGQGAGGYTF | TRBJ1-2 | TRBV7-2
CATPGLAGQETQYF | TRBJ2-5 | TRBV2
CASSPLEALSDLFF | TRBJ1-4 | TRBV6-5
CASSLEGRDFKYEQFF | TRBJ2-1 | TRBV27
CASSPGRGQNYGYTF | TRBJ1-2 | TRBV7-2
CASSLERENEQFF | TRBJ2-1 | TRBV28
CASSAPGQGRSPLHF | TRBJ1-6 | TRBV19
CASSSDRASSSYTF | TRBJ1-2 | TRBV7-8
CASSLWATNEQFF | TRBJ2-1 | TRBV27
CASSIDSYYNEQFF | TRBJ2-1 | TRBV19
CASSGRDSVPTEAFF | TRBJ1-1 | TRBV5-4
CASSSSGGYEQYF | TRBJ2-7 | TRBV6-5
CASSLAGGSSYEQYF | TRBJ2-7 | TRBV5-1
CASSSAGANVLTF | TRBJ2-6 | TRBV5-6
CASSPGLASYEQYF | TRBJ2-7 | TRBV6-5
CASSVSDHLFRDLPANEQFF | TRBJ2-1 | TRBV27
CASSPGNLNSPLHF | TRBJ1-6 | TRBV18
CASSYSGGLDTEAFF | TRBJ1-1 | TRBV6-5
CASSLDGGSYGYTF | TRBJ1-2 | TRBV7-9